The next 24 T cell receptor beta chains were all read from a single sample in a study of CXCR3-negative and CXCR3-positive naive CD8 T cells. Preparation of TRB cDNA libraries relied on 5' RACE carrying UMI labels. TCRdb re-called the 5' RACE reads, yielding one record per CDR3 amino acid sequence without DNA. The sample has over 35,000 distinct CDR3 sequences. Sequencing was done on a sample of naive CXCR3- CD8+ T cells from blood. As for subset: CD45RO-CCR7+CD27+CD95- naive CD8+ T cells lacking CXCR3 (TNR3-). Receptors originate from a human donor in good health. Some clones in this sample may be carry-over from other donors' samples.

This chain connects TRBV6-5 to TRBJ2-7; TCRdb's D gene call, TRBD2, goes unchecked for lack of DNA. The V gene's germline CDR1 is MNHEY and CDR2 SVGAGI. This CDR3 region has 14 residues. CDR3 amino acids: CASSYSGGPYEQYF.

The chain uses TRBV28 and TRBJ1-2; TCRdb picks TRBD1, but there is no DNA to check that call. The CDR3 is made up of 15 amino acids. Germline CDR1 reads MDHEN; CDR2 reads SYDVKM. The CDR3 spells CASSPWTGDNYGYTF.

The chain joins TRBV15 to TRBJ1-1. The CDR3 length is 12 residues. Germline V CDR1 and CDR2: LNHNV, YYDKDF (reference sequence). This CDR3 is CATSRSSRPAFF.

The genes are TRBV6-2 or TRBV6-3 and TRBJ2-4; the D gene TCRdb calls, TRBD1, cannot be checked with no DNA. Germline V CDR1 and CDR2: MNHEY, SVGEGT. The CDR3 loop spans 15 amino acids. This CDR3 reads CASSYSEQGGNIQYF.

The chain uses TRBV27 and TRBJ2-7; TCRdb indicates TRBD2, and absent DNA this call remains unverified. CDR3 length: 15 amino acids. Germline V gene sequence: CDR1 MNHEY, CDR2 SMNVEV (reference sequence). The CDR3 sequence: CASSLPASGRSEQYF.

The genes are TRBV5-6 and TRBJ2-3. The germline CDR1 and CDR2 sequences are SGHDT and YYEEEE. The CDR3 length is 12 residues. CDR3 loop: CASSLVADTQYF.

V and J are TRBV4-1 and TRBJ1-1; TCRdb's D call, TRBD1, is unchecked because there is no DNA. This CDR3 contains 15 residues. Per the germline V gene, CDR1 is MGHRA and CDR2 is YSYEKL. CDR3: CASSYMGQGGTEAFF.

V is TRBV4-3 and J is TRBJ2-1; TCRdb reports TRBD1, a call that lacks DNA to check it against. Looked up from germline, CDR1 is LGHNA and CDR2 is YSLEER. This CDR3 has 14 residues. CDR3 in amino acids: CASSQEARGDEQFF.

This rearrangement joins TRBV13 to TRBJ2-5. Per germline, CDR1 PRHDT and CDR2 FYEKMQ (reference sequence). There are 14 residues in the CDR3. The CDR3 sequence: CASSSTLNQETQYF.

This chain uses TRBV5-1 with TRBJ2-1; TCRdb's D call, TRBD1, is unchecked because there is no DNA. The CDR3 covers 15 residues. Looked up from germline, CDR1 is SGHRS and CDR2 is YFSETQ. The chain's CDR3 is CASSLDWDNYNEQFF.

V is TRBV4-3 and J is TRBJ2-1; TCRdb outputs TRBD1, but without DNA this stays unchecked. Germline CDR1 LGHNA, CDR2 YSLEER. This CDR3 comprises 15 residues. This chain's CDR3 is CASSAGTGEVDEQFF.

The CDR3 protein is CASSLYMAGTTTGELFF. This chain connects TRBV7-9 to TRBJ2-2. From germline, CDR1 is SEHNR and CDR2 FQNEAQ (reference sequence). This CDR3 is built from 17 residues.

This chain connects TRBV18 to TRBJ1-1. This CDR3 is built from 14 residues. The germline CDR1 and CDR2 sequences are KGHSH and LQKENI. CDR3 residues: CASSPGGRDTEAFF.

The chain links TRBV5-1 to TRBJ2-7; TCRdb's D call, TRBD2, is unchecked because there is no DNA. The germline V gene encodes CDR1 SGHRS and CDR2 YFSETQ. The CDR3 runs 14 residues. The CDR3 loop is CASSLERGIYEQYF.

The chain is built from TRBV29-1 and TRBJ2-5; TCRdb's assignment of TRBD1 cannot be checked, as there is no DNA. Germline V gives CDR1 SQVTM, CDR2 ANQGSEA. The CDR3 has 12 residues. The CDR3 sequence is CSVLTGDETQYF. The whole variable domain, filled in from reference TRBV29-1 and TRBJ2-5, reads SAVISQKPSRDICQRGTSLTIQCQVDSQVTMMFWYRQQPGQSLTLIATANQGSEATYESGFVIDKFPISRPNLTFSTLTVSNMSPEDSSIYLCSVLTGDETQYFGPGTRLLVL.

The gene calls are TRBV28 and TRBJ2-7; TCRdb picks TRBD1, but there is no DNA to check that call. The CDR3 consists of 16 residues. CDR1 and CDR2 from the germline V gene are MDHEN and SYDVKM. The CDR3 spells CASSYRVYGGLYEQYF. Drawing the rest from reference TRBV28 and TRBJ2-7, the complete variable domain is DVKVTQSSRYLVKRTGEKVFLECVQDMDHENMFWYRQDPGLGLRLIYFSYDVKMKEKGDIPEGYSVSREKKERFSLILESASTNQTSMYLCASSYRVYGGLYEQYFGPGTRLTVT.

The chain employs TRBV6-5 and TRBJ2-3; the TRBD2 assignment by TCRdb is unverifiable without DNA. This CDR3 spans 18 amino acids. CDR1 is MNHEY, CDR2 SVGAGI, per germline. The CDR3 region is CASSRGLAGGPSTDTQYF.

The chain joins TRBV9 to TRBJ2-2; TCRdb names TRBD2, which stays unverified in the absence of DNA. Per the germline V gene, CDR1 is SGDLS and CDR2 is YYNGEE. This CDR3 spans 15 amino acids. The CDR3 protein is CASSSSGANTGELFF.

The rearrangement links TRBV28 to TRBJ2-7; there is no DNA to check the TCRdb D call of TRBD2. This CDR3 spans 14 amino acids. Germline CDR1 is MDHEN and CDR2 is SYDVKM. CDR3 loop: CASSYAGPSYEQYF.

By frequency, this clonotype is medium-sized. The gene calls are TRBV29-1 and TRBJ2-3; TCRdb designates TRBD1, a call that cannot be tested without DNA. The CDR3 is 13 residues long. Germline CDR1 reads SQVTM; CDR2 reads ANQGSEA. CDR3: CSVSGTVLDTQYF.

The gene calls are TRBV29-1 and TRBJ2-7; TCRdb indicates TRBD1, and absent DNA this call remains unverified. The CDR3 length is 13 residues. Per the germline V gene, CDR1 is SQVTM and CDR2 is ANQGSEA. CDR3 region: CSVEQGYLYEQYF.

The CDR3 loop reads CASSFGLAYEQYF. The rearrangement joins TRBV27 to TRBJ2-7; no DNA is available, so the TRBD2 call from TCRdb remains unchecked. Germline V gene sequence: CDR1 MNHEY, CDR2 SMNVEV (reference sequence). This CDR3 has 13 residues.

This chain joins TRBV29-1 and TRBJ2-7; TCRdb lists TRBD1, though no DNA is available to test this call. The CDR3 spans 13 residues. Germline V gene lookup returns CDR1 SQVTM and CDR2 ANQGSEA. CDR3 sequence: CSVEGGQGYEQYF.

The CDR3 protein is CAISRRAGNTEAFF. This chain joins TRBV28 and TRBJ1-1. CDR3 length equals 14 residues. Germline-derived CDR1 and CDR2 are MDHEN and SYDVKM.